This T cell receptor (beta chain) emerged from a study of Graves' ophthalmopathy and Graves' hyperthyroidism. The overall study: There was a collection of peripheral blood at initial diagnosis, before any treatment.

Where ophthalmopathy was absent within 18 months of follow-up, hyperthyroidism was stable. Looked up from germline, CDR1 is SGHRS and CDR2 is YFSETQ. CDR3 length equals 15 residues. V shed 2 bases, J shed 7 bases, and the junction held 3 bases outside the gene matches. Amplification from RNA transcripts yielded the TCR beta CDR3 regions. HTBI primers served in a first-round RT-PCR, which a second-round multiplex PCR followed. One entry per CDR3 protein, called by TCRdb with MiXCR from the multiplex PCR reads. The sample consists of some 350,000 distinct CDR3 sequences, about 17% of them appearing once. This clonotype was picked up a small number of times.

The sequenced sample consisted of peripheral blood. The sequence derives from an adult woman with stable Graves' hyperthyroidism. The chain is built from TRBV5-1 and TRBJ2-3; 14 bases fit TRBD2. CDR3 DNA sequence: TGCGCCAGCAGCTTCGGGACTAGCGGGGGAAATACGCAGTATTTT. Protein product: CASSFGTSGGNTQYF. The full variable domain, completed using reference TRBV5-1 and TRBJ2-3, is KAGVTQTPRYLIKTRGQQVTLSCSPISGHRSVSWYQQTPGQGLQFLFEYFSETQRNKGNFPGRFSGRQFSNSRSEMNVSTLELGDSALYLCASSFGTSGGNTQYFGPGTRLTVL.